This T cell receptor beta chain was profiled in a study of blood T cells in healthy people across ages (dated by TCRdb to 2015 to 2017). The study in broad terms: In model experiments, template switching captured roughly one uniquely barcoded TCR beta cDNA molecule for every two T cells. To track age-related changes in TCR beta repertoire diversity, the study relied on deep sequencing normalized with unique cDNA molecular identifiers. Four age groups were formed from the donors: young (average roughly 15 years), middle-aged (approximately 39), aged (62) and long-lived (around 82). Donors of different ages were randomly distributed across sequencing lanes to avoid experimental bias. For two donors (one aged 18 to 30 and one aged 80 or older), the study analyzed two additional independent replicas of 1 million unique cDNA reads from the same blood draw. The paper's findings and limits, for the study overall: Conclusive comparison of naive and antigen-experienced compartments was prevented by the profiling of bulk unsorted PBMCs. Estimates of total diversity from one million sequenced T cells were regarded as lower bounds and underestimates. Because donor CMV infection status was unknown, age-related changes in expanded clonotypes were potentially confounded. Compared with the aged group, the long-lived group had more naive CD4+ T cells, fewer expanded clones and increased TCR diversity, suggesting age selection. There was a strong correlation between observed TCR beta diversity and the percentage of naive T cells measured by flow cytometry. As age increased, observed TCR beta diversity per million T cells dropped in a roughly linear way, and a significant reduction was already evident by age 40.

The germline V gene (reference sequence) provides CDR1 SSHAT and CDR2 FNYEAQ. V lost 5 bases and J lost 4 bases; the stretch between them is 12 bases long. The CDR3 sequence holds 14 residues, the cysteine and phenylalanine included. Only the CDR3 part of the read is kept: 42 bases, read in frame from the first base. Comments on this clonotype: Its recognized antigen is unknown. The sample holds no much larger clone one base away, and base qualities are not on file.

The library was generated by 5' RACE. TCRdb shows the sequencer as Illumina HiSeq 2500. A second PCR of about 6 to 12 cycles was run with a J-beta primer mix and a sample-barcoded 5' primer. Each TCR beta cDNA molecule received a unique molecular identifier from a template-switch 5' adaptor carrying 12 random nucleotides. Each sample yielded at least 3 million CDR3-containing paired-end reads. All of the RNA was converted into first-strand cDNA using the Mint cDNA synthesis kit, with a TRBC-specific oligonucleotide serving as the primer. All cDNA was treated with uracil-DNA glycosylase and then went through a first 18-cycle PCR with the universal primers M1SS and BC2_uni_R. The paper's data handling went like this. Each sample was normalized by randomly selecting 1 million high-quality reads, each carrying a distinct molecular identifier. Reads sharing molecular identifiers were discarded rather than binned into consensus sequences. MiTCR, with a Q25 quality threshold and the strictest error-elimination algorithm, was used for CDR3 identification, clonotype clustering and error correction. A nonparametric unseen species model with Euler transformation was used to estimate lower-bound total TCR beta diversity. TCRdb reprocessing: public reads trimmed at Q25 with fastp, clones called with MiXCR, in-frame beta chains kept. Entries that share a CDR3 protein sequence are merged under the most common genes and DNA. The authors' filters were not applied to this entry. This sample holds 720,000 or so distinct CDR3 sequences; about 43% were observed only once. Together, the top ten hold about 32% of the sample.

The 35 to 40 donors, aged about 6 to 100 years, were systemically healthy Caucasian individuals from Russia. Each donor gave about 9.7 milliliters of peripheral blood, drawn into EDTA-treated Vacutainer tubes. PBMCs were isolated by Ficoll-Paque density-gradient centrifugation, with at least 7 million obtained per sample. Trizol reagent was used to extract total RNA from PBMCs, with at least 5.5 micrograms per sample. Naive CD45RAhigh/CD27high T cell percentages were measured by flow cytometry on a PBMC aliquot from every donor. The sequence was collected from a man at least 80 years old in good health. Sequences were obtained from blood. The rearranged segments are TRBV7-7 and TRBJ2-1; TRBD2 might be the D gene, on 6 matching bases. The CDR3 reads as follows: CASSPLAAYNEQFF. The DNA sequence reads TGTGCCAGCAGCCCACTAGCTGCTTACAATGAGCAGTTCTTC.